What follows is one T cell receptor (beta chain) and its context. Its target is unknown. Patients sequenced had flow cytometry evidence of CD8+CD57+ cell expansion. Among the patients, none had received any therapy at the time of blood sampling. Germline values: CDR1 LNHDA, CDR2 SQIVND (reference sequence). Trimming pared 6 bases from V and 0 bases from J, leaving 6 bases between. The CDR3 runs 14 residues. It was genomic DNA that served as the template for profiling TCR beta VDJ and CDR3. From the reads, TCRdb called clonotypes with MiXCR, one entry per CDR3 protein. In the table there are around 190,000 distinct CDR3 sequences, around 50% of which are singletons. The data derive from a study of CD8+CD57+ T cells in acquired aplastic anemia. General observations from the study: Comparison of patients with controls identified almost 30 shared CD8+ CDR3 sequences. For CD8+ Simpson's diversity, patients and controls showed no significant difference.

The gene calls are TRBV19 and TRBJ2-6; D is undetermined. The sequenced sample consisted of sorted CD4+, CD8+, or CD8+CD57+ T cells (not recorded which) from PBMCs. The TCR originated in a human donor with aplastic anemia. CDR3 DNA: TGTGCCAGTAGGGGGTCCTCTGGGGCCAACGTCCTGACTTTC. It yields the protein CASRGSSGANVLTF.